This T cell receptor (gamma chain) was obtained from a study of Vγ9Vδ2 T cells in congenital toxoplasmosis (dated by TCRdb to about 2021). The study in broad terms: To diagnose congenital toxoplasmosis, IgG, IgM and IgA serology, Western blot and an in-house interferon-gamma release assay were used. Gamma and delta chain CDR3 repertoires of sorted blood gammadelta T cells were compared between congenitally T. gondii-infected and uninfected infants. Repertoire sequencing was done on samples from infants at 2 months after birth and at 1 year of age. At 2 months, TCR sequencing included roughly 5 infected and around ten uninfected infants, and at 1 year it included 3 infected and 4 uninfected infants. Overall results and qualifications from the work: At 1 year of age, repertoire differences between infected and uninfected infants were less clear than at 2 months. Two months was the earliest age with enough suitable sample material for TCR repertoire analysis, so newborn repertoires were not sequenced. Compared with uninfected infants, infected infants at 2 months appeared to have fewer N additions in their TRGV9 and TRDV2 CDR3s, and this was especially true for TRDV2-TRDJ1 sequences. Among approximately 2-month-old infants, germline-encoded fetal-type TRDV2 CDR3 sequences seemed to show up more often in infected than in uninfected infants, which suggests an in utero expansion footprint. Both infected and uninfected infants showed a high prevalence of a public TRGV9 clonotype.

The same treatment, using spiramycin and/or pyrimethamine plus sulfadiazine plus folinic acid, was given to mothers of both infected and uninfected infants. Every infant, whether infected or uninfected, was delivered at term after more than 37 weeks of gestation. About 1 mL of blood was processed into PBMCs by Lymphoprep gradient centrifugation, then cryopreserved in liquid nitrogen and shipped to Belgium. After thawing, PBMCs were labeled with Zombie NIR viability dye and stained with CD3, TCR gammadelta, Vgamma9 and Vdelta2 antibodies. A FACSAria III was used to sort CD3+ TCRgammadelta+ T cells, reaching a mean purity of roughly 98%. For each sample, RNA was extracted from approximately 10,000 sorted gammadelta T cells with the RNeasy Micro Kit. The study infants had mothers who were enrolled with primary T. gondii infection during pregnancy. The infants' peripheral blood was drawn at an outpatient microbiology and virology center located in Pavia, Italy.

On this clone itself: The antigen it recognizes is unknown. Nothing much larger sits one base from this clone, and base qualities are not available.

cDNA was generated in one tube by template-switch reverse transcription with TRGC- and TRDC-specific primers, using SuperScript II. The TRGC primer was designed for binding to both the TRGC1 and TRGC2 constant genes. Amplification of TRG and TRD was done with the KAPA Real-Time Library Amplification Kit, and AMPure XP beads were used for purification between steps. Index PCR with the Nextera XT Index Kit was used to add Illumina sequencing adapters. Sequencing of TRG and TRD amplicons was performed on an Illumina MiSeq with the V2 300 kit, and 150 bp paired-end reads were generated. The study's own analysis went as follows. Before any further analysis, FastQC version 0.11.8 was used to check read quality. Reads were aligned to GenBank TRG or TRD reference genes, and CDR3 sequences were built with MiXCR version 3.0.3. Default MiXCR settings were kept, except that 3 rather than 5 consecutive nucleotides were used to assemble TRDD gene segments. VDJtools version 1.2.1 calculated N additions, CDR3 length, J segment length and clonotype sharing between samples. Out-of-frame CDR3 sequences and those containing stop codons were excluded from analysis. The overlap of infant repertoires with previously published Vgamma9Vdelta2 repertoires from fetal, cord blood and adult blood was compared. TCRdb called clones anew from the public reads via CATT; matching DNA rows were later pooled. What appears here as the V and J calls and clone size reflects TCRdb's work, not the paper's. This sample holds 400 to 600 gamma-chain clones; 19% were observed only once. The ten largest clones add up to less than 25% of the sample.

Based on the germline V gene, the CDR1 and CDR2 sequences are EGSTGY and YDSYTSSV. CDR3 length: 13 amino acids, cysteine to phenylalanine. The read is trimmed to its CDR3 DNA, 39 bases read in frame from base 1. The germline V end is reduced by 2 bases and the J end by 8 bases; junction bases left unmatched: 5. Sequenced: gamma-delta T cells from blood. The clonotype comes from a child younger than 10 born to a mother with Toxoplasma gondii infection during pregnancy, either congenitally infected or uninfected (not recorded which). The chain was built from TRGV4 and TRGJP1. The nucleotides read TGTGCCACCTGGGATGCGTCGGGTTGGTTCAAGATATTT. The translation is CATWDASGWFKIF.